A single sample gave rise to the 5 T cell receptor beta chains below, sequenced in a study of cytomegalovirus exposure and HLA in healthy donors. The primer mix had 60 Vbeta and 13 Jbeta primers. The table came from immunoSEQ multiplex PCR; TCRdb's copy has only in-frame clones and leaves some out. The sample has some 120,000 clones, approximately 80% seen once; the top ten hold roughly 3.5%. The material sequenced was PBMCs. The receptors shown here come from a man aged 40-55 years in good health and CMV-seronegative.

This sequence joins TRBV28 and TRBJ1-5; the match to TRBD1 covers 7 bases. The CDR3 spans 16 residues. CDR1 is MDHEN and CDR2 is SYDVKM in the germline V gene. Losses at the gene ends were 10 bases for V and 5 bases for J; bases not matched to a gene: 17. CDR3 nucleotides: TGTGCCACCAACACTAACGACAGGGCTACCGATCAGCCCCAGCATTTT. This codes for CATNTNDRATDQPQHF.

The V and J genes are TRBV19 and TRBJ2-7; the match to TRBD1 covers 10 bases. CDR3 length: 13 amino acids. Germline trimming cut 8 bases from V and 3 bases from J; bases unmatched to any gene: 4. Germline CDR1 is LNHDA and CDR2 is SQIVND (reference sequence). The CDR3: CASGTGDYYEQYF. CDR3 DNA sequence: TGTGCCAGTGGGACAGGGGATTACTACGAGCAGTACTTC.

A word on this clone: The sample contains more than one DNA sequence encoding this CDR3. V gene TRBV18 combines with J gene TRBJ2-3, with a possible D match to TRBD2 (6 bases). The CDR3 length is 14 residues. Between the trimmed V and J ends, which lost 3 bases and 3 bases, there was a span of 10 bases. Germline V CDR1 and CDR2: KGHSH, LQKENI. The CDR3 coding sequence is TGTGCCAGCTCACCTGGTCGGGGGACAGATACGCAGTATTTT. It encodes CASSPGRGTDTQYF.

CDR3 bases: TGTGCCAGCAACCTCCGGGACAGTGATGGCTACACCTTC. Residues: CASNLRDSDGYTF. V and J are TRBV9 and TRBJ1-2; 7 bases are a match to TRBD1. Germline V gene data show CDR1 as SGDLS and CDR2 as YYNGEE. This CDR3 has 13 residues. The V and J ends lost 6 bases and 6 bases, in that order; junction bases with no gene match: 8.

V is TRBV7-2 and J is TRBJ2-6; D is unresolved. The CDR3 runs to 14 residues. V dropped 1 base and J dropped 4 bases, with 5 bases sitting between them. Germline CDR1 reads SGHTA; CDR2 reads FQGNSA. The CDR3 reads CASSLETGANVLTF. For the CDR3, the DNA is TGTGCCAGCAGCTTAGAGACAGGGGCCAACGTCCTGACTTTC.